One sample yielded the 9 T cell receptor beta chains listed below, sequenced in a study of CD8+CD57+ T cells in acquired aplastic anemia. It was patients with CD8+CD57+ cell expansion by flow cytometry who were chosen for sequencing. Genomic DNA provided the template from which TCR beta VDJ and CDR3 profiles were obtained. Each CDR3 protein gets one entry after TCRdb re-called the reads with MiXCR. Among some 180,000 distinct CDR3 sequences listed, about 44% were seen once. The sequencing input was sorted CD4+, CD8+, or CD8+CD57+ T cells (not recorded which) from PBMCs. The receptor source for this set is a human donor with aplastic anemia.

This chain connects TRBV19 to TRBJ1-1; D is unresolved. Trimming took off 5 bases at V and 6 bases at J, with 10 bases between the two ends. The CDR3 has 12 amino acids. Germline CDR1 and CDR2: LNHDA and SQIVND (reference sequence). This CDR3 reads CASSEIRAEAFF. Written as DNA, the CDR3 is TGTGCCAGTAGTGAGATAAGGGCTGAAGCTTTCTTT. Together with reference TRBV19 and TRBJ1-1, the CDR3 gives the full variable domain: DGGITQSPKYLFRKEGQNVTLSCEQNLNHDAMYWYRQDPGQGLRLIYYSQIVNDFQKGDIAEGYSVSREKKESFPLTVTSAQKNPTAFYLCASSEIRAEAFFGQGTRLTVV.

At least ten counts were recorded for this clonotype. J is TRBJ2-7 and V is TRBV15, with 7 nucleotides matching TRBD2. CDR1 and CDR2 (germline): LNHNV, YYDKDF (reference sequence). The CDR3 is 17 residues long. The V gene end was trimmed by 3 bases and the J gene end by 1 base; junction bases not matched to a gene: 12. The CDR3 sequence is CATSRGPGRDGSYEQYF. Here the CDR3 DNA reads TGTGCCACCAGCAGGGGCCCTGGGAGGGACGGGTCCTACGAGCAGTACTTC.

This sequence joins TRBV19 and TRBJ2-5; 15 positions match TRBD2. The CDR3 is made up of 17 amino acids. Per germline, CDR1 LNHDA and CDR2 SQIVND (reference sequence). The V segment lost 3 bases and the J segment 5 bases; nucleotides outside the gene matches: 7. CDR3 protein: CASSIGTSGRSQETQYF. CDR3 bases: TGTGCCAGTAGTATTGGGACTAGCGGGAGGTCCCAGGAGACCCAGTACTTC.

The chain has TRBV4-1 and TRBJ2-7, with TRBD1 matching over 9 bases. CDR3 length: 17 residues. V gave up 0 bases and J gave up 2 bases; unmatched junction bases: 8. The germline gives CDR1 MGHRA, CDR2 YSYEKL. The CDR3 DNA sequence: TGCGCCAGCAGCCAAGATCCTCCGGGACAGGGTCCCTACGAGCAGTACTTC. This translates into CASSQDPPGQGPYEQYF.

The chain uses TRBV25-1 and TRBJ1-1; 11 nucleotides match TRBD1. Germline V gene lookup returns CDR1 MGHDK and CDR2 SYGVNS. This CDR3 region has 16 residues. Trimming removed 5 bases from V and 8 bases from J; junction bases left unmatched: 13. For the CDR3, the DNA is TGTGCCAGCAGTCGAGAAGGAGCGGGACAGGGGGAAGAAGCTTTCTTT. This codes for CASSREGAGQGEEAFF.

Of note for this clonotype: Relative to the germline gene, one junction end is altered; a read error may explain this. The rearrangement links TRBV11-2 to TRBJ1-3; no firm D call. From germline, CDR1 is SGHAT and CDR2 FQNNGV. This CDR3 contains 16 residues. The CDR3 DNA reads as TGTGCCAGCAGCTTAGTGGGCTCTTCCTCTGGAAACACCATCTATTTT. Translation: CASSLVGSSSGNTIYF.

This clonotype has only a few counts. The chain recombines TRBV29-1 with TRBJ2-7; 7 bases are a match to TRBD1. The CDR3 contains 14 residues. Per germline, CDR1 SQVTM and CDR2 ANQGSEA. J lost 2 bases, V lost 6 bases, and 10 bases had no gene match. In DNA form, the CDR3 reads TGCAGCGTGGTCGACAGGGAACAAACCTACGAGCAGTACTTC. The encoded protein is CSVVDREQTYEQYF.

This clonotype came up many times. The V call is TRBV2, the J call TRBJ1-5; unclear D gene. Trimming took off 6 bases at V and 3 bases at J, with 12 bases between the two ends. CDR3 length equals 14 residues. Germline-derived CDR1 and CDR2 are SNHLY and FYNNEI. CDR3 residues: CASSGEGVNQPQHF. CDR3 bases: TGTGCCAGCAGCGGCGAGGGAGTCAATCAGCCCCAGCATTTT.

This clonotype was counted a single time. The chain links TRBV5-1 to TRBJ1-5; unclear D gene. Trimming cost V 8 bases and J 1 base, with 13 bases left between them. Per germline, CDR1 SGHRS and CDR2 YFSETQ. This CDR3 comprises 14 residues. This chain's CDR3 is CARREEVSNQPQHF. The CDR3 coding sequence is TGCGCCAGGCGAGAAGAGGTGAGCAATCAGCCCCAGCATTTT. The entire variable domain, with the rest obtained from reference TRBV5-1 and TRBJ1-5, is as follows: KAGVTQTPRYLIKTRGQQVTLSCSPISGHRSVSWYQQTPGQGLQFLFEYFSETQRNKGNFPGRFSGRQFSNSRSEMNVSTLELGDSALYLCARREEVSNQPQHFGDGTRLSIL.